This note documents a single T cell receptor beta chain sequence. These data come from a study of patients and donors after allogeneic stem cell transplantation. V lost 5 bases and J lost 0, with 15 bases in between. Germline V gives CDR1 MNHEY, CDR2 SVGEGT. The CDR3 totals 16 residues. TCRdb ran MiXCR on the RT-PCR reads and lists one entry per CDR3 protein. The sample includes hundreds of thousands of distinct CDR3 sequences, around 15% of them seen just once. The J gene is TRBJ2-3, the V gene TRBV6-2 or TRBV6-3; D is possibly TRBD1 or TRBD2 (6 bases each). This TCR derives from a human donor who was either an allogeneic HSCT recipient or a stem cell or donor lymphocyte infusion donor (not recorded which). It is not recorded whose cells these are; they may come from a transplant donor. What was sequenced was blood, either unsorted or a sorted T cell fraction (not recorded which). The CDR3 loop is CASSPGARQSTDTQYF. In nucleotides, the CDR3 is TGTGCCAGCAGTCCGGGGGCGCGGCAAAGCACAGATACGCAGTATTTT.